What follows are 9 T cell receptor beta chains derived from one specimen sequenced in a study of neoadjuvant nivolumab and ipilimumab in lung cancer. This table comes from immunoSEQ multiplex PCR, and its TCRdb copy is limited to in-frame clones, with some not included. The sample has 7,000 to 8,500 clones; approximately 85% are singletons. Sequenced here: tumor tissue, sampled after neoadjuvant nivolumab, alone or with ipilimumab, at or shortly before surgery. These receptors all stem from an adult with non-small cell lung cancer.

This clone was observed a handful of times. V is TRBV12-5 and J is TRBJ2-5; TRBD1 agrees at 7 bases. CDR1 is LGHNT and CDR2 is FRNRAP in the germline V gene. V gave up 1 base and J gave up 3 bases; unmatched junction bases: 5. The CDR3 is 15 amino acids. CDR3 sequence reads: CASGLDSDRKETQYF. CDR3 DNA sequence: TGTGCTAGTGGTTTGGACTCGGACAGGAAAGAGACCCAGTACTTC.

The J gene is TRBJ1-4, the V gene TRBV11-2, with TRBD1 as a possible D gene (5 bases). V lost 1 base to trimming and J lost 6 bases, with 12 bases between them. This CDR3 spans 15 amino acids. CDR1 and CDR2 from the germline V gene are SGHAT and FQNNGV. The CDR3 protein is CASSLGGLMDEKLFF. The CDR3 coding sequence is TGTGCCAGCAGCTTAGGGGGCCTGATGGATGAAAAACTGTTTTTT.

This rearrangement joins TRBV5-1 to TRBJ2-3; D may be TRBD1 (6 bases). V was cut by 4 bases and J by 2 bases, with 8 bases left in between. From germline, CDR1 is SGHRS and CDR2 YFSETQ. The CDR3 length is 13 residues. Here the CDR3 DNA reads TGCGCCAGCAGCACGGGACACACAGATACGCAGTATTTT. As protein: CASSTGHTDTQYF.

The chain links TRBV28 to TRBJ2-3; 7 nucleotides agree with TRBD2. V lost 6 bases and J lost 6; bases outside the gene matches: 15. The V gene's germline CDR1 is MDHEN and CDR2 SYDVKM. The CDR3 totals 16 residues. In DNA, the CDR3 is TGTGCCAGCAGCCAGCAGGCGGGGGTGCCGAGGGATACGCAGTATTTT. Translated, it gives CASSQQAGVPRDTQYF.

The V gene is TRBV18, the J gene TRBJ2-7, with D perhaps matching TRBD1 or TRBD2 (5 bases each). The germline CDR1 and CDR2 sequences are KGHSH and LQKENI. V shed 2 bases and J shed 7 bases, with 24 bases lying between them. The CDR3 consists of 17 residues. The CDR3 DNA reads as TGTGCCAGCTCACCAAAGTGGCCGGGACCGTCGAATGAGGAGCAGTACTTC. This translates into CASSPKWPGPSNEEQYF.

CDR3 residues: CAWSRTGPMGSPLHF. DNA of the CDR3: TGTGCCTGGAGTCGGACAGGTCCAATGGGGTCACCCCTCCACTTT. The chain joins TRBV30 to TRBJ1-6; 7 nucleotides agree with TRBD1. From germline, CDR1 is GTSNPN and CDR2 SVGIG (reference sequence). CDR3 length: 15 amino acids. The V gene end was trimmed by 2 bases and the J gene end by 10 bases; junction bases not matched to a gene: 11.

The rearrangement uses TRBV5-1 and TRBJ2-1; the D call may be TRBD1 or TRBD2 (7 bases each). Germline lookup yields CDR1 SGHRS and CDR2 YFSETQ. V dropped 8 bases and J dropped 0 bases, with 15 bases sitting between them. This CDR3 is 15 amino acids long. CDR3 region: CASSQGGSSYNEQFF. The CDR3 bases are TGCGCCAGTTCCCAGGGGGGGAGCTCCTACAATGAGCAGTTCTTC.

The V call is TRBV2, the J call TRBJ1-6; TRBD1 matches 7 bases. The CDR3 is made up of 15 amino acids. CDR1 SNHLY and CDR2 FYNNEI come from the germline V gene. Unmatched junction bases numbered 2, after V lost 6 bases and J lost 0 bases. CDR3 nucleotides: TGTGCCAGCAGAGGGGACAGCTCCTATAATTCACCCCTCCACTTT. Protein product: CASRGDSSYNSPLHF. Full variable domain (rest looked up from reference TRBV2 and TRBJ1-6): EPEVTQTPSHQVTQMGQEVILRCVPISNHLYFYWYRQILGQKVEFLVSFYNNEISEKSEIFDDQFSVERPDGSNFTLKIRSTKLEDSAMYFCASRGDSSYNSPLHFGNGTRLTVT.

The chain couples TRBV18 to TRBJ2-7; D is undetermined. Trimming cost V 1 base and J 2 bases, with 6 bases left between them. Germline loops: CDR1 KGHSH, CDR2 LQKENI. The CDR3 has 13 residues. This CDR3 reads CASSPRQTYEQYF. CDR3 in DNA: TGTGCCAGCTCACCACGTCAAACCTACGAGCAGTACTTC.